This TCR beta chain is drawn from a study of shared clonotypes between healthy human individuals. V was cut by 0 bases and J by 6 bases, with 22 bases left in between. CDR3 length: 18 residues. CDR1 and CDR2 (germline): MNHNS, SASEGT. This clone was detected once. Assay used: immunoSEQ multiplex PCR; TCRdb lists only in-frame clones, some missing. The sample has 650,000 to 700,000 clones, around 90% seen once. This clonotype was obtained from a man younger than 30 in good health. Some clones in this sample may be carry-over from other donors' samples. Sequenced: memory CD8+ T cells from PBMCs. Sample subset: CD45RO+ cells pooled with CCR7-negative TemRA cells. The chain links TRBV6-1 to TRBJ2-3, with D perhaps matching TRBD1 or TRBD2 (5 bases each). CDR3 in DNA: TGTGCCAGCAGTGAAGCTGTAGAGGGGACCGAGTCGCTTGATACGCAGTATTTT. Protein: CASSEAVEGTESLDTQYF.